The next 30 T cell receptor beta chains were all read from a single sample in a study of identical twins. TCRdb re-called the 5' RACE reads through MiXCR, storing one row per CDR3 protein. This table holds about 690,000 distinct CDR3 sequences, over 20% found once. The same sample was also used in a study of T cells expressing NK-cell markers.

Sequencing was done on a sample of PBMCs. These TCRs come from a young woman in good health.

The chain combines TRBV27 with TRBJ2-7; D might be TRBD2 (6 bases). The germline V gene has CDR1 MNHEY and CDR2 SMNVEV (reference sequence). CDR3 length: 15 residues. Trimming removed 1 base at V and 5 bases at J, with 15 bases between. The CDR3 here is CASSLFGVDYNEQYF. The CDR3 nucleotides read TGTGCCAGCAGTTTATTCGGGGTGGACTATAACGAGCAGTACTTC.

This clonotype was recorded at least ten times. V gene TRBV29-1 combines with J gene TRBJ2-1; TRBD2 matches 7 bases. Germline V lookup: CDR1 SQVTM, CDR2 ANQGSEA. J was trimmed by 8 bases and V by 7 bases; bases with no gene match: 5. The CDR3 length is 11 residues. DNA of the CDR3: TGCAGCGCCGCTAGCGGTCATGAGCAGTTCTTC. It specifies CSAASGHEQFF.

The V and J genes are TRBV4-1 and TRBJ2-1, with 13 positions matching TRBD2. Per germline, CDR1 MGHRA and CDR2 YSYEKL. Losses at the gene ends were 1 base for V and 6 bases for J; bases not matched to a gene: 6. The CDR3 is made up of 17 amino acids. DNA of the CDR3: TGCGCCAGCAGCCAAGTAGGACTAGCGGGAGTCGGCAATGAGCAGTTCTTC. Residues: CASSQVGLAGVGNEQFF.

This sequence joins TRBV5-1 and TRBJ2-5, with D tentatively TRBD1 (8 bases). V lost 0 bases, J lost 4 bases, and 13 bases lay in between. Germline V CDR1 and CDR2: SGHRS, YFSETQ. This CDR3 is built from 15 residues. CDR3 sequence: CASSLAGGGGETQYF. CDR3 coding DNA: TGCGCCAGCAGCTTGGCAGGGGGCGGGGGAGAGACCCAGTACTTC.

This chain joins TRBV15 and TRBJ2-7; 10 nucleotides agree with TRBD1. The V segment lost 3 bases and the J segment 5 bases; nucleotides outside the gene matches: 10. Germline V gene data show CDR1 as LNHNV and CDR2 as YYDKDF (reference sequence). CDR3 size: 16 residues. The CDR3 here is CATSSFMDRGSHEQYF. CDR3 in DNA: TGTGCCACCAGCAGTTTTATGGACAGGGGGTCCCACGAGCAGTACTTC.

The chain uses TRBV20-1 and TRBJ1-2; maybe TRBD1 (5 bases). The germline CDR1 and CDR2 sequences are DFQATT and SNEGSKA (reference sequence). V lost 2 bases and J 5 bases, leaving 9 bases between the germline ends. The CDR3 runs to 12 residues. This chain's CDR3 is CSARSGVYGYTF. The DNA of the CDR3 is TGCAGTGCTAGATCGGGGGTGTATGGCTACACCTTC.

V gene TRBV5-1 combines with J gene TRBJ1-6; no firm D call. With 2 bases removed from V and 9 bases from J, the gap between germline ends came to 9 bases. The CDR3 covers 13 residues. Germline V gene sequence: CDR1 SGHRS, CDR2 YFSETQ. This CDR3 is CASSFEGISPLHF. CDR3 nucleotides: TGCGCCAGCAGCTTTGAAGGTATTTCACCCCTCCACTTT.

The table lists this clonotype with a few counts. The rearrangement uses TRBV20-1 and TRBJ2-5; TRBD1 or TRBD2 may be the D gene (6 bases each). Trimming left V 5 bases short and J 6 bases short, with 19 bases between. CDR1 is DFQATT and CDR2 is SNEGSKA in the germline V gene (reference sequence). CDR3 length: 14 residues. CDR3: CSAAGGPGVQTQYF. The DNA for the CDR3 is TGCAGTGCTGCTGGGGGGCCCGGGGTGCAGACCCAGTACTTC.

In this sample, this clonotype turned up a few times. The junction does not match germline at one end; this may be a read error. The genes are TRBV5-6 and TRBJ2-1; TRBD2 agrees at 10 bases. The CDR3 runs to 15 residues. Germline values: CDR1 SGHDT, CDR2 YYEEEE. The CDR3 region is CASRSGLAENNEQFF. In DNA, the CDR3 is TGTGCCAGCAGAAGCGGACTAGCGGAGAACAATGAGCAGTTTTTC.

This chain links TRBV25-1 with TRBJ1-2, with a tentative D call TRBD1 (6 bases). The V gene lost 6 bases and the J gene lost 0 bases, with 23 bases spanning the gap. The CDR3 loop spans 18 amino acids. Germline-derived CDR1 and CDR2 are MGHDK and SYGVNS. The CDR3 region is CASSQSTEQGFSNYGYTF. The DNA for the CDR3 is TGTGCCAGCAGCCAGTCAACGGAACAGGGCTTCTCTAACTATGGCTACACCTTC.

Details on this clonotype: A much larger clone sits a single nucleotide away, making a read error possible. The V and J genes are TRBV7-2 and TRBJ2-3; 8 bases line up with TRBD2. This CDR3 comprises 16 residues. Germline-derived CDR1 and CDR2 are SGHTA and FQGNSA. The CDR3 loop is CASSLGGLGGTGTQYF. The CDR3 DNA sequence: TGTGCCAGCAGCTTAGGGGGACTAGGTGGTACAGGTACGCAGTATTTT.

The chain uses TRBV6-5 and TRBJ2-1; D is perhaps TRBD1 or TRBD2 (5 bases each). The germline V and J ends were trimmed by 0 bases and 5 bases, with 20 bases remaining between them. This CDR3 has 18 residues. Germline values: CDR1 MNHEY, CDR2 SVGAGI. The DNA for the CDR3 is TGTGCCAGCAGTTACTCGATCGGAGGCGGTATAGGGGACAATGAGCAGTTCTTC. This translates into CASSYSIGGGIGDNEQFF.

This chain connects TRBV12-3 or TRBV12-4 to TRBJ2-3; 12 bases are shared with TRBD2. Unmatched junction bases numbered 4, after V lost 5 bases and J lost 4 bases. CDR3 size: 15 residues. DNA for the CDR3: TGTGCCAGCAGTGCGACTAGCGGGGGACCAGATACGCAGTATTTT. This sequence encodes CASSATSGGPDTQYF.

This sequence joins TRBV5-1 and TRBJ2-3; no firm D call. V lost 1 base and J lost 0, with 12 bases in between. The CDR3 is made up of 16 amino acids. Germline V gene data show CDR1 as SGHRS and CDR2 as YFSETQ. The CDR3 is CASSLSGGSSTDTQYF. The CDR3 region has the DNA TGCGCCAGCAGCTTGTCTGGCGGATCTAGCACAGATACGCAGTATTTT.

This clonotype was detected only a few times. The chain links TRBV20-1 to TRBJ1-3, with D hard to call. This CDR3 spans 14 amino acids. With 1 base removed from V and 0 bases from J, the gap between germline ends came to 7 bases. Germline loops: CDR1 DFQATT, CDR2 SNEGSKA (reference sequence). The CDR3 DNA sequence: TGCAGTGCTAGAGTAGGGAACTCTGGAAACACCATATATTTT. It yields the protein CSARVGNSGNTIYF.

The chain carries TRBV20-1 and TRBJ2-7; D not certain. Germline V gene data show CDR1 as DFQATT and CDR2 as SNEGSKA (reference sequence). This CDR3 is built from 13 residues. V lost 2 bases to trimming and J lost 3 bases, with 11 bases between them. CDR3 in DNA: TGCAGTGCTAGAAAAGGACCGTACTACGAGCAGTACTTC. It specifies CSARKGPYYEQYF.

The chain has TRBV20-1 and TRBJ2-4, with D tentatively TRBD2 (5 bases). V lost 0 bases and J 1 base, leaving 10 bases between the germline ends. Germline-derived CDR1 and CDR2 are DFQATT and SNEGSKA (reference sequence). The CDR3 loop spans 15 amino acids. The CDR3 DNA follows: TGCAGTGCTAGAGATCACGGCGGGGCCAAAAACATTCAGTACTTC. Residues: CSARDHGGAKNIQYF.

The V gene is TRBV10-3, the J gene TRBJ2-1; D might be TRBD1 (6 bases). The ends were cut back, 4 bases at V and 8 bases at J, with 15 bases in the middle. The CDR3 totals 14 residues. Germline V CDR1 and CDR2: ENHRY, SYGVKD. This chain's CDR3 is CAISGGWQGHEQFF. DNA for the CDR3: TGTGCCATCAGTGGAGGTTGGCAGGGGCATGAGCAGTTCTTC.

The chain couples TRBV7-9 to TRBJ2-7; maybe TRBD2 (5 bases). This CDR3 has 14 residues. Germline V gene lookup returns CDR1 SEHNR and CDR2 FQNEAQ (reference sequence). The V and J ends lost 2 bases and 6 bases respectively, with 14 bases between them. CDR3 region: CASSLSQRRGEQYF. DNA of the CDR3: TGTGCCAGCAGCTTATCTCAGCGTCGGGGCGAGCAGTACTTC.

This clonotype turned up a few times. Germline is not matched at one junction end, which may reflect a read error. The CDR3 DNA reads TGTGCCAACAGTCTCGGCCACGATACGCAGTATTTT. Its protein is CANSLGHDTQYF. The chain uses TRBV12-3 or TRBV12-4 and TRBJ2-3; D ambiguous. CDR3 length: 12 residues.

This clonotype was seen a few times. The V call is TRBV29-1, the J call TRBJ2-2, with D perhaps matching TRBD1 or TRBD2 (5 bases each). V was trimmed by 8 bases and J by 6 bases, leaving 13 bases between them. CDR3 length: 12 amino acids. The V gene's germline CDR1 is SQVTM and CDR2 ANQGSEA. CDR3 loop: CSTGQGAGELFF. The CDR3 nucleotides read TGCAGCACGGGGCAGGGTGCCGGGGAGCTGTTTTTT.

The CDR3 here is CASSSGTGLGEQYF. In DNA form, the CDR3 reads TGTGCCAGCAGCTCCGGGACAGGGTTGGGCGAGCAGTACTTC. The chain carries TRBV11-3 and TRBJ2-7; 9 positions agree with TRBD1. Germline V lookup: CDR1 SGHNT, CDR2 YENEEA. This CDR3 comprises 14 residues. V shed 4 bases, J shed 6 bases, and the junction held 7 bases outside the gene matches. Using reference TRBV11-3 and TRBJ2-7 for the parts outside the CDR3, the full variable domain is EAGVVQSPRYKIIEKKQPVAFWCNPISGHNTLYWYLQNLGQGPELLIRYENEEAVDDSQLPKDRFSAERLKGVDSTLKIQPAELGDSAVYLCASSSGTGLGEQYFGPGTRLTVT.

The rearrangement uses TRBV10-3 and TRBJ2-3; 10 nucleotides align to TRBD2. Losses at the gene ends were 8 bases for V and 1 base for J; bases not matched to a gene: 15. Germline V gives CDR1 ENHRY, CDR2 SYGVKD. The CDR3 has 18 residues. The CDR3 region is CAIGFGTSESPGTDTQYF. CDR3 bases: TGTGCCATCGGATTTGGGACTAGCGAAAGCCCGGGCACAGATACGCAGTATTTT.

This clonotype was detected a few times. The chain joins TRBV28 to TRBJ2-1, with 8 bases that match TRBD2. Germline V gives CDR1 MDHEN, CDR2 SYDVKM. The CDR3 sequence is 15 residues long. The V segment lost 3 bases and the J segment 8 bases; nucleotides outside the gene matches: 9. The CDR3 bases are TGTGCCAGCAGTTTTTCCAGCGGGAGCCCCGATGAGCAGTTCTTC. This gives the protein CASSFSSGSPDEQFF. Drawing the rest from reference TRBV28 and TRBJ2-1, the complete variable domain is DVKVTQSSRYLVKRTGEKVFLECVQDMDHENMFWYRQDPGLGLRLIYFSYDVKMKEKGDIPEGYSVSREKKERFSLILESASTNQTSMYLCASSFSSGSPDEQFFGPGTRLTVL.

The chain is built from TRBV7-9 and TRBJ2-1; D may be TRBD1 (6 bases). CDR1 is SEHNR and CDR2 is FQNEAQ in the germline V gene (reference sequence). V was clipped by 1 base and J by 14 bases, with 12 bases between them. CDR3 length: 12 residues. As DNA, the CDR3 is TGTGCCAGCAGCTTAGGCAGCAGGGGAGAGTTCTTC. This translates into CASSLGSRGEFF.

The gene calls are TRBV4-2 and TRBJ2-6, with D unresolved. The length of the CDR3 is 16 residues. Per the germline V gene, CDR1 is LGHNA and CDR2 is YNFKEQ. V dropped 0 bases and J dropped 0 bases, with 6 bases sitting between them. The CDR3 region has the DNA TGTGCCAGCAGCCAAGACAGAAGCTCTGGGGCCAACGTCCTGACTTTC. It encodes CASSQDRSSGANVLTF.

This clonotype was counted at least ten times. V is TRBV20-1 and J is TRBJ2-7; no reliable D call. CDR3 length: 14 amino acids. CDR1 and CDR2 (germline): DFQATT, SNEGSKA (reference sequence). V was shortened by 6 bases and J by 0 bases, with 15 bases between the two germline ends. The DNA of the CDR3 is TGCAGTGCCCAACCCGCCTTGGACTCCTACGAGCAGTACTTC. Its protein is CSAQPALDSYEQYF.

V is TRBV12-3 or TRBV12-4 and J is TRBJ2-5; the match to TRBD2 covers 14 bases. This CDR3 region has 18 residues. The V gene end was trimmed by 1 base and the J gene end by 6 bases; junction bases not matched to a gene: 10. CDR3 DNA: TGTGCCAGCAGTTTAGGTCGACTAGCGGGGGGGCCGGGAAAGACCCAGTACTTC. Amino acid sequence: CASSLGRLAGGPGKTQYF.

This clonotype appeared a few times. The chain carries TRBV12-3 or TRBV12-4 and TRBJ2-3, with a weak D call TRBD2 (6 bases). The V and J ends lost 3 bases and 2 bases respectively, with 15 bases between them. The length of the CDR3 is 16 residues. This CDR3 reads CASSFIASDLTDTQYF. The CDR3 bases are TGTGCCAGCAGTTTCATTGCTAGCGACCTCACAGATACGCAGTATTTT.

A few counts support this clonotype. The chain uses TRBV12-3 or TRBV12-4 and TRBJ2-1; 11 bases are shared with TRBD2. V trimming: 8 bases; J trimming: 5 bases; junction bases outside the gene matches: 8. The CDR3 has 15 amino acids. The CDR3, as DNA: TGTGCCAGCGGGATCCCGGGACTAGCGGACAATGAGCAGTTCTTC. This encodes CASGIPGLADNEQFF.